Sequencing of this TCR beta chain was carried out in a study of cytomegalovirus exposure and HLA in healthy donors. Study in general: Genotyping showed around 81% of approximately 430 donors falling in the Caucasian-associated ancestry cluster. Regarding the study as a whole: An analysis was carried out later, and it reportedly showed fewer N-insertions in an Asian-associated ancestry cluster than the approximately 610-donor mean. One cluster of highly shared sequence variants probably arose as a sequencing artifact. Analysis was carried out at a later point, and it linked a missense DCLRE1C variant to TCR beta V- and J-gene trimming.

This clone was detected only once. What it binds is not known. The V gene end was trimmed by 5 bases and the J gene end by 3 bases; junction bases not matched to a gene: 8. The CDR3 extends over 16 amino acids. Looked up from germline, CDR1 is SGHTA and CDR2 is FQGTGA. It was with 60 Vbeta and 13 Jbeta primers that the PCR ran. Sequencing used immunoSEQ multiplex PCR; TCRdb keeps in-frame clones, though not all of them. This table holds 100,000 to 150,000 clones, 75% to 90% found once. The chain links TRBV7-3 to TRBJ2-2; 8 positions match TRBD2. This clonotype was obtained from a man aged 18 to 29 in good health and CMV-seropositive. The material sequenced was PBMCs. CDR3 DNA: TGTGCCAGCAGCCCGATAGCGGGGATCGACACCGGGGAGCTGTTTTTT. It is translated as CASSPIAGIDTGELFF.